This record concerns one T cell receptor beta chain sequence. No fewer than 5.5 micrograms of total RNA were isolated from every sample. Next came a second PCR, run for 7 to 11 cycles, which used a sample-barcoded 5' primer along with a J-beta primer mix. TCRdb re-analysed the 5' RACE reads in MiXCR, keeping a single row per CDR3 protein. The table has some 640,000 distinct CDR3 sequences, less than 35% seen once. These data originate in a study of blood T cells in healthy people across ages. Study as a whole: Roughly one uniquely barcoded beta molecule per two T cells was captured.

Germline CDR1 reads SQVTM; CDR2 reads ANQGSEA. The CDR3 extends over 12 amino acids. The genes are TRBV29-1 and TRBJ2-7; 8 bases map to TRBD2. Sample: blood. This receptor was identified in a woman over 75 in good health. CDR3 nucleotide sequence: TGCTCCGGGGGGGCAGGAGCCTACGAGCAGTACTTC. This gives the protein CSGGAGAYEQYF.